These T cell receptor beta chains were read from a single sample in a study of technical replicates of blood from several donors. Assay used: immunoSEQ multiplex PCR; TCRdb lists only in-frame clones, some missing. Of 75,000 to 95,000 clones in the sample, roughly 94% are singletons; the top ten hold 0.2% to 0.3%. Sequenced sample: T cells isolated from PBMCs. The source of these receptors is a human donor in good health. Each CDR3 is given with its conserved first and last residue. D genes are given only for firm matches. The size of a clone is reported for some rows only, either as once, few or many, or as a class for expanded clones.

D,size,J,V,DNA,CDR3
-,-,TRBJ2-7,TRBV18,TGTGCCAGCTCACCACCTTCCGGGACATACGAGCAGTACTTC,CASSPPSGTYEQYF
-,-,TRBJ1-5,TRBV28,TGTGCCAGCAGTTCCCGGAGGGGTGGCAATCAGCCCCAGCATTTT,CASSSRRGGNQPQHF
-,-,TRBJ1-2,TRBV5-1,TGCGCCAGCAGCCCCCCCAGCAGGGGCTGGGGCTACACCTTC,CASSPPSRGWGYTF
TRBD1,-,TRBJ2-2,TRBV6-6,TGTGCCAGCAGTTCCCGGGACAGGGGAGGCACCGGGGAGCTGTTTTTT,CASSSRDRGGTGELFF
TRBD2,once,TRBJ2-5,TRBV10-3,TGTGCCATCAGTGCCCGTAGCGGGGGGGCTCAAGAGACCCAGTACTTC,CAISARSGGAQETQYF
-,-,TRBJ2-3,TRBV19,TGTGCCAGTTCAATGGGGGGTCGGGCAGATACGCAGTATTTT,CASSMGGRADTQYF
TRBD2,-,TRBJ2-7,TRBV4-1,TGCGCCAGCAGCCAAAGATCGCAGGAAGTAGCGGGGAGGATGGGCAACGAGCAGTACTTC,CASSQRSQEVAGRMGNEQYF
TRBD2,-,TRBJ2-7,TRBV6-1,TGTGCCAGCAGCGAAATCCCGGGAGGTTCCTACGAGCAGTACTTC,CASSEIPGGSYEQYF
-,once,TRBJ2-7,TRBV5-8,TGTGCCAGCAGCTTGCGCAGGGGCTACGAGCAGTACTTC,CASSLRRGYEQYF
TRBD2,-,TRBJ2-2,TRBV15,TGTGCCACCAGGAAAGCGGGGGGCCTCAACACCGGGGAGCTGTTTTTT,CATRKAGGLNTGELFF
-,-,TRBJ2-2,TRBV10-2,TGCGCCAGCAGTCAGGTATTACCGAACACCGGGGAGCTGTTTTTT,CASSQVLPNTGELFF
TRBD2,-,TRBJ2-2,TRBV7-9,TGTGCCAGCAGCTTAATAAGCGGGAGGTCCGGGGAGCTGTTTTTT,CASSLISGRSGELFF
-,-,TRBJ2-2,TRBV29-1,TGCAGCGGTAATCAGGGAGGCACCGGGGAGCTGTTTTTT,CSGNQGGTGELFF
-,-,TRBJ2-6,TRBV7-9,TGTGCCAGCATACTAAGGGAGGCTGGGGCCAACGTCCTGACTTTC,CASILREAGANVLTF
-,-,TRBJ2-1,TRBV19,TGTGCCAGTATGGAGGGCCTTGAGGTCGATGAGCAGTTCTTC,CASMEGLEVDEQFF
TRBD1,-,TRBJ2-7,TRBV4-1,TGCGCCAGCAGCATGGCAGGGGGCGACCACGAGCAGTACTTC,CASSMAGGDHEQYF
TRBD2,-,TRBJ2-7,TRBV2,TGTGCCAGCAGTGAGCGGGGGGGGACAGCAAACTTCTACGAGCAGTACTTC,CASSERGGTANFYEQYF
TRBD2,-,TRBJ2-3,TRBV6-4,TGTGCCAGCAATCCGGGGGGGAGCACAGATACGCAGTATTTT,CASNPGGSTDTQYF
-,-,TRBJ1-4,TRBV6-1,TGTGCCAGCAGTGAAGCGCTTCGCCAGGCAGCTAATGAAAAACTGTTTTTT,CASSEALRQAANEKLFF
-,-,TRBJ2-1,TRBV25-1,TGTGCCAGCAGTGCACAGGGGGGGATTTACAATGAGCAGTTCTTC,CASSAQGGIYNEQFF
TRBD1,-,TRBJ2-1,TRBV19,TGTGCCAGTGGGACAGGGTCCCTAAATGAGCAGTTCTTC,CASGTGSLNEQFF
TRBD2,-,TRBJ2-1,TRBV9,TGTGCCAGCAGCGGGGGGACTAGCGGATCTTACAATGAGCAGTTCTTC,CASSGGTSGSYNEQFF
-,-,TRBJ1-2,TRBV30,TGTGCCTGGAGTGTAGGGGGATATAACTATGGCTACACCTTC,CAWSVGGYNYGYTF
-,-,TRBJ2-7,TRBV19,TGTGCCAGTAGTATCTCGGGGTACGAGCAGTACTTC,CASSISGYEQYF
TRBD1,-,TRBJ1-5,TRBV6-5,TGTGCCAGCATCAAACAGGGGGCTGGCAATCAGCCCCAGCATTTT,CASIKQGAGNQPQHF
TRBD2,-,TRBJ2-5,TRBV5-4,TGTGCCAGCAGCCAGACTAGCGGAACTCAAGAGACCCAGTACTTC,CASSQTSGTQETQYF
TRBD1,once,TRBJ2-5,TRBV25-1,TGTGCCAGCATGCCCTTACAGGGGGCGGGGGAGACCCAGTACTTC,CASMPLQGAGETQYF
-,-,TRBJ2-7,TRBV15,TGTGCCACCAGCAGAGACACCTCCCCTACCTACGAGCAGTACTTC,CATSRDTSPTYEQYF
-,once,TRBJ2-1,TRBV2,TGTGCCAGCAGGGGAGACTACAATGAGCAGTTCTTC,CASRGDYNEQFF
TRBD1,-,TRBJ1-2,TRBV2,TGTGCCAGCAGTGGAAAGGGACAGGGGCTTGGCTACACCTTC,CASSGKGQGLGYTF
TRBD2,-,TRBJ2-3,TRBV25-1,TGTGCCAGCAGTGGTAGCGGGAGCACAGATACGCAGTATTTT,CASSGSGSTDTQYF
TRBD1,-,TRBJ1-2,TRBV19,TGTGCCAGTAGTCCGACAGGGATCCCACCCTATGGCTACACCTTC,CASSPTGIPPYGYTF
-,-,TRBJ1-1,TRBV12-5,TGTGCTAGTGGGAACAGGATGAACACTGAAGCTTTCTTT,CASGNRMNTEAFF
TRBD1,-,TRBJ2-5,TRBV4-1,TGCGCCAGCAGCCAAGAGGGACAGGGGGCCCGAGAGACCCAGTACTTC,CASSQEGQGARETQYF
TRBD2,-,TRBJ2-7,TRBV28,TGTGCCAGCAGTATCCAACTAGCGGGAGTTTACGAGCAGTACTTC,CASSIQLAGVYEQYF
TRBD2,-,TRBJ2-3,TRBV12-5,TGTGCTAGTGGTTTGGACGCCCGAGGACTAGCGGGGGGTCGCCCTAGGACGCAGTATTTT,CASGLDARGLAGGRPRTQYF
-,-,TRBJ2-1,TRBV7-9,TGTGCCAGCAGCCTTCGGGACTCCTACAATGAGCAGTTCTTC,CASSLRDSYNEQFF
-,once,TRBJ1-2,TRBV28,TGTGCCAGCAGTGACAGCTTAGTCCCCTATGGCTACACCTTC,CASSDSLVPYGYTF
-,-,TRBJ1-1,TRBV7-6,TGTGCCAGCAGCTCTTCACCGACTGGTGAAGCTTTCTTT,CASSSSPTGEAFF
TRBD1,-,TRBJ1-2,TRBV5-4,TGTGCCAGCAGCTGGGGGACAGGGGACTATGGCTACACCTTC,CASSWGTGDYGYTF
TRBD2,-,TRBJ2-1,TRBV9,TGTGCCAGCAGCCCGAGACTAGCGGGAGACCTTTTAATCGCCAATGAGCAGTTCTTC,CASSPRLAGDLLIANEQFF
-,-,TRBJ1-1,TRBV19,TGTGCCAGTAGTATTTCGTTTACTGAAGCTTTCTTT,CASSISFTEAFF
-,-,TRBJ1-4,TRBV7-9,TGTGCCAGCAGACCAGACAGGCCTAATGAAAAACTGTTTTTT,CASRPDRPNEKLFF
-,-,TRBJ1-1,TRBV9,TGTGCCAGCAGCTTGGGGGACTCCTGGGGAGCTTTCTTT,CASSLGDSWGAFF
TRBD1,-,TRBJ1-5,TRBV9,TGTGCCAGCAGCGCTTCGGGACAGGGAGATCAGCCCCAGCATTTT,CASSASGQGDQPQHF
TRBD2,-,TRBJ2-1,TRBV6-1,TGTGCCAGCAGTGTCGCGGGGGATGAGCAGTTCTTC,CASSVAGDEQFF
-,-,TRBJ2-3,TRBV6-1,TGTGCCAGCAGTGCGGACAGCAGACTTCGCACAGATACGCAGTATTTT,CASSADSRLRTDTQYF
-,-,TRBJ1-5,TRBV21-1,TGTGCCAGCAGCATCGTGGGACAGCTAAATCAGCCCCAGCATTTT,CASSIVGQLNQPQHF
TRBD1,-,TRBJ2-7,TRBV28,TGTGCCAGCAGTAGCCCGGACAGGATCTACGAGCAGTACTTC,CASSSPDRIYEQYF
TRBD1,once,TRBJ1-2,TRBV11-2,TGTGCCAGCAGCTTAGTTGGAGACAGGGGAAGGGGCTATGGCTACACCTTC,CASSLVGDRGRGYGYTF
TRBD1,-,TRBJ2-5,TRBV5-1,TGCGCCAGCAGCCAGACAGGGGTGGATGAGACCCAGTACTTC,CASSQTGVDETQYF
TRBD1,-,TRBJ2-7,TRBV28,TGTGCCAGCGAACAGGGGCTCCTATCCTACGAGCAGTACTTC,CASEQGLLSYEQYF